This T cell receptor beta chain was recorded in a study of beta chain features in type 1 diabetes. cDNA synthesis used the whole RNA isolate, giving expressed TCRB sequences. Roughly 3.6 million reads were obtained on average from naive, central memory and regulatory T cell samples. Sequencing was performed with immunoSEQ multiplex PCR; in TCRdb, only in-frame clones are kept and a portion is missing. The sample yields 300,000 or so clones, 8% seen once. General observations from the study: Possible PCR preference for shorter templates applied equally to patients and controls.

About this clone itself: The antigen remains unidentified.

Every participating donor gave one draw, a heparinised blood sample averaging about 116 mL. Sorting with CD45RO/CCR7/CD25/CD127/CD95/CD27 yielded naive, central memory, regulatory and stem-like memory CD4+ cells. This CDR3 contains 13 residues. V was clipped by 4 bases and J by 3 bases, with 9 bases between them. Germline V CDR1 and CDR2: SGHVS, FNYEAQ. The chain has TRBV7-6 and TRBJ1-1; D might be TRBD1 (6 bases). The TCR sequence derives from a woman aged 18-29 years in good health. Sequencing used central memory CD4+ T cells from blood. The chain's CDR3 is CASSSQGYTEAFF. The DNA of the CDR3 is TGTGCCAGCAGCTCACAGGGTTACACTGAAGCTTTCTTT.